Listed below are T cell receptor beta chains from one sample, sequenced in a study of blood T cell repertoires in COVID-19. The data were produced by immunoSEQ multiplex PCR, yet TCRdb's version contains in-frame clones alone and is incomplete. The sample comprises about 480,000 clones, about 88% of which are singletons, and 0.75% to 0.9% rests with the top ten. Sequenced input: peripheral blood. The source of these receptors is a man aged 18 to 30 with COVID-19, enrolled during active disease. The conserved cysteine and the conserved F or W are not part of the CDR3 here.

j_call	v_call	cdr3_length	cdr3_aa
TRBJ2-5	TRBV7-3	13	ASSLASGREETQY
TRBJ2-3	TRBV7-9	13	ASSYWDIGTDTQY
TRBJ2-1	TRBV5-4	11	ASSLDSHNEQF
TRBJ1-5	TRBV28	13	ASSIRRGAQQPQH
TRBJ2-1	TRBV19	11	ASRRGGAREQF
TRBJ1-1	TRBV7-2	11	ASSRQVITEAF
TRBJ2-7	TRBV18	13	ASSPGTSGGYEQY
TRBJ2-5	TRBV7-9	13	ASSEEQGAGETQY
TRBJ2-6	TRBV6-1	13	ASSEWSSGANVLT
TRBJ2-7	TRBV19	14	ASSVTTSADYYEQY
TRBJ1-5	TRBV12-3/TRBV12-4	10	ASTQGIQPQH
TRBJ1-5	TRBV30	13	AWMGQGGAEQPQH
TRBJ1-1	TRBV18	11	ASSLGRDTEAF
TRBJ2-3	TRBV10-1	13	ASIRRDRGTDTQY
TRBJ2-7	TRBV10-1	14	ASSDVETSGFREQY
TRBJ2-6	TRBV18	15	ASSRQAAGSGANVLT
TRBJ1-1	TRBV5-4	11	ASSFLGGTEAF
TRBJ2-1	TRBV5-8	14	ASSSRQGGYLAEQF
TRBJ1-6	TRBV3-1/TRBV3-2	14	ASSQMLGQGQFTLH
TRBJ1-4	TRBV2	13	ASSEAPTGYGKLF
TRBJ1-5	TRBV7-9	14	ASSSILGARGQPQH
TRBJ2-1	TRBV25-1	11	ASSAAGLDEQF
TRBJ1-2	TRBV2	12	ASSDRDSDYGYT
TRBJ1-1	TRBV12-5	12	ASGFEPTGDEAF
TRBJ1-1	TRBV12-3/TRBV12-4	11	ASIKTGPNEAF
TRBJ2-7	TRBV29-1	13	SVEIMRGHGSEQY
TRBJ1-2	TRBV7-8	13	ASSVGGSPNYGYT
TRBJ2-5	TRBV7-6	14	ASSNSGGVFQETQY
TRBJ2-1	TRBV4-2	12	ASSQGGGADEQF
TRBJ2-3	TRBV19	17	ASSTLAGERGVRTDTQY
TRBJ1-6	TRBV3-1/TRBV3-2	11	ASSQESRAALH
TRBJ2-2	TRBV18	11	ASSPEMWRELF
TRBJ2-1	TRBV14	13	ASSAQGATYNEQF
TRBJ1-1	TRBV7-2	10	ASSYMNTEAF
TRBJ1-4	TRBV5-1	14	ASSWGTLRTNEKLF
TRBJ1-6	TRBV19	13	ASSIRTGSYSPLH
TRBJ2-3	TRBV5-1	12	ASSWGDYTDTQY
TRBJ2-7	TRBV7-2	15	ASSLLSSLAGIYEQY
TRBJ2-3	TRBV7-9	12	ASSLGASRYTQY
TRBJ2-5	TRBV2	17	ASSEGLAGGPPNQETQY
TRBJ1-1	TRBV18	14	ASSPREGRVGTEAF
TRBJ2-1	TRBV12-2	12	ASRFLTGSDEQF
TRBJ2-1	TRBV7-7	13	ASSPLTGSYNEQF
TRBJ1-1	TRBV7-9	13	ASSLATGVWTEAF
TRBJ2-1	TRBV5-1	15	ASSLPKTSGAYNEQF
TRBJ2-5	TRBV7-9	14	ASSYRGLASQETQY
TRBJ1-1	TRBV5-6	15	ASSFRDRVRMNTEAF
TRBJ1-5	TRBV5-8	11	ASSVTENQPQH
TRBJ2-7	TRBV12-3/TRBV12-4	11	ASRRGQAYEQY
TRBJ2-1	TRBV30	11	AWSLGGSAEQF
TRBJ1-6	TRBV2	10	ASRKTDSPLH
TRBJ1-1	TRBV3-1/TRBV3-2	13	ASSYWDRKNTEAF
TRBJ1-3	TRBV3-1/TRBV3-2	13	ASSQEYGSRNTIY